Below are 21 T cell receptor beta chains sequenced from a single sample in a study of regulatory T cells in long-lasting Graves disease. The time point denotes: newly diagnosed GD, antithyroid drugs for less than 3 months. After RNA was extracted from PBMCs, the TCR library was made from it. Construction of the TCR beta libraries employed iRepertoire HTBI primers in conjunction with Arm-PCR of CDR3 regions. TCRdb redid the calling of the multiplex PCR reads with MiXCR, one entry per CDR3 protein. The sample lists about 360,000 distinct CDR3 sequences, about a sixth occurring once. These data also featured in a second study, about T cells in Graves' hyperthyroidism and ophthalmopathy.

The sequenced sample was peripheral blood mononuclear cells (PBMCs), obtained at new diagnosis, from a patient treated with antithyroid drugs. These receptors came from a woman under 30 with Graves disease.

With respect to this clonotype: This likely traces to a read error, being one base from a far larger clone. The chain links TRBV2 to TRBJ2-1, with 7 bases aligning to TRBD2. The CDR3 is 15 residues long. Trimming removed 7 bases from V and 10 bases from J; junction bases left unmatched: 16. Germline CDR1 is SNHLY and CDR2 is FYNNEI. The chain's CDR3 is CASNRLASGIGEQFF. In DNA, the CDR3 is TGTGCCAGCAATCGTCTGGCTAGCGGCATCGGGGAGCAGTTCTTC.

In its sample, this clonotype was seen many times. The rearrangement links TRBV29-1 to TRBJ1-1; D is possibly TRBD1 (6 bases). The CDR3 is 11 amino acids. The germline V gene encodes CDR1 SQVTM and CDR2 ANQGSEA. V lost 4 bases, J lost 11 bases, and 14 bases lay in between. The CDR3 region has the DNA TGCAGCGTTGGAGACCGGGGGCCGGCTTTCTTT. Amino acids: CSVGDRGPAFF.

The CDR3 DNA follows: TGCGCCAGCAGCTTGGGTGTAGACTATAATTCACCCCTCCACTTT. Translation gives CASSLGVDYNSPLHF. This chain connects TRBV5-1 to TRBJ1-6; D not resolved. The CDR3 length is 15 residues. V was pared by 0 bases and J by 3 bases, with 7 bases between. CDR1 and CDR2 (germline): SGHRS, YFSETQ.

Worth noting for this clonotype: A read error likely explains this, since a far larger clone differs by one base. The chain combines TRBV27 with TRBJ1-1; tentatively, D is TRBD1 (6 bases). The CDR3 length is 13 residues. Trimming stripped 3 bases from V and 4 bases from J, with 9 bases between. Germline CDR1 and CDR2: MNHEY and SMNVEV (reference sequence). The CDR3 is CASSFRGGTEAFF. CDR3 DNA sequence: TGTGCCAGCAGTTTCAGGGGAGGCACTGAAGCTTTCTTT.

V is TRBV20-1 and J is TRBJ1-5, with 9 bases identical to TRBD1. The trim removed 0 bases at V and 6 bases at J, leaving 6 bases unmatched. Germline loops: CDR1 DFQATT, CDR2 SNEGSKA (reference sequence). CDR3 length: 15 residues. The CDR3 region is CSARDWTGVTQPQHF. Written as DNA, the CDR3 is TGCAGTGCTAGAGATTGGACAGGGGTAACTCAGCCCCAGCATTTT.

The chain is built from TRBV19 and TRBJ2-5; a possible D gene is TRBD1 (6 bases). The CDR3 is 16 amino acids. The V gene lost 7 bases and the J gene lost 3 bases, with 21 bases spanning the gap. Germline V gives CDR1 LNHDA, CDR2 SQIVND (reference sequence). The CDR3 coding sequence is TGTGCCAGTAAAAGGACAGCTTATTTTTACGAAGAGACCCAGTACTTC. This translates into CASKRTAYFYEETQYF.

There are many counts of this clonotype. The J gene is TRBJ1-5, the V gene TRBV27; 8 bases agree with TRBD1. Germline loops: CDR1 MNHEY, CDR2 SMNVEV (reference sequence). V lost 7 bases and J lost 3; bases outside the gene matches: 8. The CDR3 contains 15 residues. CDR3 sequence reads: CASKGQGHPNQPQHF. CDR3 DNA sequence: TGTGCCAGCAAAGGACAGGGACACCCCAATCAGCCCCAGCATTTT.

This clonotype was picked up many times. The chain is built from TRBV28 and TRBJ2-1; 8 positions match TRBD2. The trim removed 3 bases at V and 6 bases at J, leaving 10 bases unmatched. The germline V gene encodes CDR1 MDHEN and CDR2 SYDVKM. The CDR3 is made up of 16 amino acids. The CDR3 loop reads CASSLVFQRELNEQFF. The CDR3 DNA is TGTGCCAGCAGTTTGGTGTTCCAGCGGGAGCTCAATGAGCAGTTCTTC. Full variable domain (missing parts from reference TRBV28 and TRBJ2-1): DVKVTQSSRYLVKRTGEKVFLECVQDMDHENMFWYRQDPGLGLRLIYFSYDVKMKEKGDIPEGYSVSREKKERFSLILESASTNQTSMYLCASSLVFQRELNEQFFGPGTRLTVL.

This clonotype was picked up a small number of times. V gene TRBV6-1 combines with J gene TRBJ2-7; no firm D call. Germline V lookup: CDR1 MNHNS, CDR2 SASEGT. V lost 7 bases and J 12 bases, leaving 16 bases between the germline ends. The CDR3 has 11 amino acids. CDR3 in amino acids: CASKNPAEGYF. The CDR3 region has the DNA TGTGCCAGCAAAAATCCGGCAGAAGGGTACTTC.

This rearrangement joins TRBV3-1 to TRBJ1-2, with 8 bases fitting TRBD1. The CDR3 runs to 16 residues. Trimming took 2 bases from V and 2 from J; bases not matched to a gene: 7. Germline V gene data show CDR1 as LGHDT and CDR2 as YNNKEL (reference sequence). CDR3: CASSQTGTGHNYGYTF. The DNA of the CDR3 is TGTGCCAGCAGCCAAACCGGGACAGGACACAACTATGGCTACACCTTC.

Concerning this clonotype: A single base separates this from a much larger clone, so it may be a read error. The chain carries TRBV2 and TRBJ2-5; D not certain. Germline CDR1 and CDR2: SNHLY and FYNNEI. The CDR3 extends over 13 amino acids. Trimming left V 2 bases short and J 11 bases short, with 15 bases between. The CDR3 coding sequence is TGTGCCAGCAGTGAACTTAGCATCAATGAGCAGTACTTC. As protein: CASSELSINEQYF.

The table lists this clonotype with many counts. The rearrangement joins TRBV11-2 to TRBJ2-7, with TRBD1 identical over 10 bases. Germline CDR1 reads SGHAT; CDR2 reads FQNNGV. Trimming at V came to 5 bases and at J to 5 bases, leaving 6 bases not matched to a gene. The CDR3 has 14 residues. CDR3 coding DNA: TGTGCCAGCAGCGGGGGACAGGGGTACAACGAGCAGTACTTC. The encoded protein is CASSGGQGYNEQYF.

This rearrangement joins TRBV10-3 to TRBJ1-1, with D uncertain. V lost 10 bases, J lost 5 bases, and 17 bases lay in between. The CDR3 covers 13 residues. Germline V gene lookup returns CDR1 ENHRY and CDR2 SYGVKD. In DNA, the CDR3 is TGTGCCACCTCGAGCGGCCTGATGACTGAAGCTTTCTTT. Its translation: CATSSGLMTEAFF.

The DNA for the CDR3 is TGTGCCAGCAGTTCTATGGGGACGGGGGACACTGAAGCTTTCTTT. This translates into CASSSMGTGDTEAFF. The chain links TRBV6-4 to TRBJ1-1; D might be TRBD1 (5 bases). The CDR3 totals 15 residues. Germline CDR1 is MRHNA and CDR2 is SNTAGT. Trimming cost V 5 bases and J 3 bases, with 16 bases left between them.

This clonotype was detected only a few times. V and J are TRBV5-1 and TRBJ2-2; TRBD2 might be the D (5 bases). Trimming left V 6 bases short and J 1 base short, with 13 bases between. This CDR3 is built from 15 residues. Germline CDR1 is SGHRS and CDR2 is YFSETQ. The CDR3: CASMGAGGNTGELFF. The CDR3 DNA is TGCGCCAGCATGGGAGCAGGAGGGAACACCGGGGAGCTGTTTTTT.

This clonotype came up many times. The J gene is TRBJ1-5, the V gene TRBV19; possibly TRBD1 for D (5 bases). From germline, CDR1 is LNHDA and CDR2 SQIVND (reference sequence). There are 16 residues in the CDR3. Trimming removed 6 bases from V and 2 bases from J, with 17 bases in between. The DNA of the CDR3 is TGTGCCAGTAGCCCTCGGCGCCAGGGTCGCAATCAGCCCCAGCATTTT. It encodes CASSPRRQGRNQPQHF.

This clonotype was observed many times. The chain couples TRBV6-1 to TRBJ2-1; TRBD1 agrees at 8 bases. The CDR3 consists of 16 residues. V was pared by 1 base and J by 8 bases, with 10 bases of the junction left unmatched. The germline V gene has CDR1 MNHNS and CDR2 SASEGT. CDR3 sequence: CASSEGLGTGWDEQFF. The CDR3 nucleotides are TGTGCCAGCAGTGAAGGGCTCGGGACAGGATGGGATGAGCAGTTCTTC.

In its sample, this clonotype was seen many times. V gene TRBV28 combines with J gene TRBJ1-1, with D unclear. CDR1 is MDHEN, CDR2 SYDVKM, per germline. Trimming cost V 6 bases and J 4 bases, with 9 bases left between them. CDR3 length: 12 residues. The CDR3 coding sequence is TGTGCCAGCAGGATTATGGGCACTGAAGCTTTCTTT. It is translated as CASRIMGTEAFF.

A word on this clonotype: This likely traces to a read error, being one base from a far larger clone. The chain is built from TRBV2 and TRBJ2-1, with D uncertain. V was shortened by 6 bases and J by 10 bases, with 19 bases between the two germline ends. The germline CDR1 and CDR2 sequences are SNHLY and FYNNEI. There are 14 residues in the CDR3. The CDR3 sequence: CASSVPQPPYEQFF. The CDR3 bases are TGTGCCAGCAGCGTACCCCAGCCTCCGTACGAGCAGTTCTTC.

This clonotype has ten or more counts. This rearrangement joins TRBV20-1 to TRBJ1-2; no reliable D call. V lost 5 bases to trimming and J lost 7 bases, with 17 bases between them. Looked up from germline, CDR1 is DFQATT and CDR2 is SNEGSKA (reference sequence). The CDR3 sequence is 13 residues long. DNA of the CDR3: TGCAGTGCTTTGACGGCTACCTATGGTGGCTACACCTTC. It translates to CSALTATYGGYTF.

The genes are TRBV20-1 and TRBJ2-1, with 10 bases lining up with TRBD1. This CDR3 region has 13 residues. Germline values: CDR1 DFQATT, CDR2 SNEGSKA (reference sequence). CDR3 in DNA: TGCAGCCCCCGGGACAGGGGATTCAATGAGCAGTTCTTC. It specifies CSPRDRGFNEQFF.